This T cell receptor beta chain was sequenced for a study of beta chain features in type 1 diabetes. Of the isolated RNA, all was reverse transcribed, and so the sequenced material was expressed TCRB transcripts. Measured with immunoSEQ multiplex PCR; TCRdb has only the in-frame clones, and not every one. Of hundreds of thousands of clones in the sample, 9.6% were seen once. The CDR3 loop spans 16 amino acids. Per the germline V gene, CDR1 is SGDLS and CDR2 is YYNGEE. V shed 0 bases and J 5 bases; nucleotides not matched to a gene: 6. The TCR comes from a woman under 30 in good health. The specimen sequenced was naive CD4+ T cells from blood. V and J are TRBV9 and TRBJ2-1; 9 positions agree with TRBD2. The CDR3 spells CASSVVGIAGDNEQFF. The CDR3 DNA reads TGTGCCAGCAGCGTAGTGGGGATAGCGGGGGACAATGAGCAGTTCTTC.